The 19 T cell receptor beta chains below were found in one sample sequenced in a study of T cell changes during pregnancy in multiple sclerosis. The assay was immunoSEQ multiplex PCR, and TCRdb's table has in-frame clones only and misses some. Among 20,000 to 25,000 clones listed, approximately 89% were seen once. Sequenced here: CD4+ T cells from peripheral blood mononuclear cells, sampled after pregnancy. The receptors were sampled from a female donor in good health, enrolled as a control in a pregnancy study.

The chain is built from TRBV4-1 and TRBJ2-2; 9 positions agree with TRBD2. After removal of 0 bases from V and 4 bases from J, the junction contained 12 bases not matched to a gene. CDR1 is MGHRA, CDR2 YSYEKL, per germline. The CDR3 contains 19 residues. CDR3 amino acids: CASSQETGRGGARTGELFF. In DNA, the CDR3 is TGCGCCAGCAGCCAAGAAACCGGTCGCGGGGGGGCACGCACCGGGGAGCTGTTTTTT.

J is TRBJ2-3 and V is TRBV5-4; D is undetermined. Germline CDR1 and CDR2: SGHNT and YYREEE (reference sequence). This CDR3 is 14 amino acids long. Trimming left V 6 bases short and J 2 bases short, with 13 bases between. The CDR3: CASNNEAVTDTQYF. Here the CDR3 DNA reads TGTGCCAGCAACAACGAGGCCGTCACAGATACGCAGTATTTT.

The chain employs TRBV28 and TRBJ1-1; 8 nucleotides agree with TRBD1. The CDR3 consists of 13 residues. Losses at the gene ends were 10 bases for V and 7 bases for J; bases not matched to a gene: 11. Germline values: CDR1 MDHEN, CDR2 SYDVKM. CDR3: CAMTGVGTGEAFF. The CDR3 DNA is TGTGCCATGACAGGGGTGGGAACAGGTGAAGCTTTCTTT.

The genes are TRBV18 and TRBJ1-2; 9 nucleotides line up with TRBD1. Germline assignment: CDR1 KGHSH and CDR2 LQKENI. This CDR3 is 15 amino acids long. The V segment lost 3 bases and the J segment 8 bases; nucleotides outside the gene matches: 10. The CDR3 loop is CASSPPGQGLQGYTF. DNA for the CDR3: TGTGCCAGCTCACCGCCGGGACAGGGTTTGCAAGGCTACACCTTC.

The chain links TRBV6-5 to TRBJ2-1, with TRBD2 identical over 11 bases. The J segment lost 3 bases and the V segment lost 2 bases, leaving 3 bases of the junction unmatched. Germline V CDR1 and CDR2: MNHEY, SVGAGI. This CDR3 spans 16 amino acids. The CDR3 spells CASSYQGTSGYNEQFF. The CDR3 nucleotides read TGTGCCAGCAGTTACCAAGGGACTAGCGGCTACAATGAGCAGTTCTTC.

The CDR3 spells CASSLWGRAGSHYEQYF. DNA for the CDR3: TGCGCCAGCAGCTTGTGGGGACGGGCGGGGTCGCACTACGAGCAGTACTTC. The genes are TRBV5-1 and TRBJ2-7; possible D gene TRBD2, 6 bases. V dropped 1 base and J dropped 3 bases, with 20 bases sitting between them. Germline CDR1 SGHRS, CDR2 YFSETQ. The CDR3 extends over 17 amino acids. Supplemented by reference TRBV5-1 and TRBJ2-7, the full variable domain reads KAGVTQTPRYLIKTRGQQVTLSCSPISGHRSVSWYQQTPGQGLQFLFEYFSETQRNKGNFPGRFSGRQFSNSRSEMNVSTLELGDSALYLCASSLWGRAGSHYEQYFGPGTRLTVT.

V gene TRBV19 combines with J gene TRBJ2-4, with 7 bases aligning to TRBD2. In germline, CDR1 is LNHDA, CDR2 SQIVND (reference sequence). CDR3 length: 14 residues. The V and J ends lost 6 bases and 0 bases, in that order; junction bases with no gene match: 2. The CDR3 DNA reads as TGTGCCAGTAGCGGGACTATAGCCAAAAACATTCAGTACTTC. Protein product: CASSGTIAKNIQYF.

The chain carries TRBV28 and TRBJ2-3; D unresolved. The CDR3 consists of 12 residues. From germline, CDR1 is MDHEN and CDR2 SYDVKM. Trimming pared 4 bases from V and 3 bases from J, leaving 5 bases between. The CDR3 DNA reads TGTGCCAGCAGTTGGCGGACAGATACGCAGTATTTT. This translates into CASSWRTDTQYF.

The CDR3 DNA reads TGTGCCTGGAGTGTCCTAGCGGGGCGGAATGAGCAGTTCTTC. This sequence encodes CAWSVLAGRNEQFF. The chain carries TRBV30 and TRBJ2-1, with 9 bases matching TRBD2. J lost 7 bases, V lost 0 bases, and 4 bases had no gene match. The germline CDR1 and CDR2 sequences are GTSNPN and SVGIG (reference sequence). This CDR3 comprises 14 residues.

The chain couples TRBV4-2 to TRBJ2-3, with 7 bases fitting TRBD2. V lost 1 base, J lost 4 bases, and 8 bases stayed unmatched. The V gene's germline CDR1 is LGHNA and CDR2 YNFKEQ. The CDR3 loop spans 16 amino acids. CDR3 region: CASSQVGGGIADTQYF. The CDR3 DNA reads TGTGCCAGCAGCCAAGTTGGGGGAGGGATCGCAGATACGCAGTATTTT.

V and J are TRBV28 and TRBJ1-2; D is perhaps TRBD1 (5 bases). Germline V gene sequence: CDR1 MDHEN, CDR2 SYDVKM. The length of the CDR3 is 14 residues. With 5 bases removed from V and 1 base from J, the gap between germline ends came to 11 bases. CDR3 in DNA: TGTGCCAGCAGTACCGCGGGGGGTAACTATGGCTACACCTTC. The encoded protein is CASSTAGGNYGYTF.

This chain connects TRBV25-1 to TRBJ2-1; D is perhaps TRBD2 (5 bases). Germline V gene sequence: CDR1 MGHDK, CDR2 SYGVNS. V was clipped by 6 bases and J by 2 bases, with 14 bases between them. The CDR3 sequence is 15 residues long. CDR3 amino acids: CASRIPGIPYNEQFF. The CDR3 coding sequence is TGTGCCAGCAGAATACCGGGAATACCCTACAATGAGCAGTTCTTC.

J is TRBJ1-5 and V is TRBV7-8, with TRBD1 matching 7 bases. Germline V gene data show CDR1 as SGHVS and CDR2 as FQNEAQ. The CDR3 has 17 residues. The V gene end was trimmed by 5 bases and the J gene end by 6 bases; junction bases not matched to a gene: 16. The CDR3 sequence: CASSPIRGQGSVQPQHF. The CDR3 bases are TGTGCCAGCAGCCCGATTAGGGGGCAGGGGAGTGTTCAGCCCCAGCATTTT.

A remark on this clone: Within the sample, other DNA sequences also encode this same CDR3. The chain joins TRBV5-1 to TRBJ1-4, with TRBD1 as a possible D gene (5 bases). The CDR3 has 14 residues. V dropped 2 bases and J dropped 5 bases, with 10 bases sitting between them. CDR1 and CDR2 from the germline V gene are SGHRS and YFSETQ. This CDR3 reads CASSLGQGNEKLFF. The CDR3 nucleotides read TGCGCCAGCAGCTTAGGCCAGGGCAATGAAAAACTGTTTTTT.

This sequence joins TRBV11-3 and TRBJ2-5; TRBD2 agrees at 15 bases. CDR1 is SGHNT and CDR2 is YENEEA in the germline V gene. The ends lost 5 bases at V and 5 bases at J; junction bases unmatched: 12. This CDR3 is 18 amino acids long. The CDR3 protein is CASSQNPGTSGRRETQYF. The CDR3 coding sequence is TGTGCCAGCAGCCAAAACCCCGGGACTAGCGGGAGGCGCGAGACCCAGTACTTC.

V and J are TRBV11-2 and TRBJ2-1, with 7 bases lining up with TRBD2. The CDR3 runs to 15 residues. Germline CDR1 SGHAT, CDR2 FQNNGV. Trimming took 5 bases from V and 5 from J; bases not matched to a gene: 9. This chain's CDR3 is CASSQRTRSDNEQFF. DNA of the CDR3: TGTGCCAGCAGCCAAAGGACTAGGTCTGACAATGAGCAGTTCTTC. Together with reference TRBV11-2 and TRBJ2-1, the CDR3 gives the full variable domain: EAGVAQSPRYKIIEKRQSVAFWCNPISGHATLYWYQQILGQGPKLLIQFQNNGVVDDSQLPKDRFSAERLKGVDSTLKIQPAKLEDSAVYLCASSQRTRSDNEQFFGPGTRLTVL.

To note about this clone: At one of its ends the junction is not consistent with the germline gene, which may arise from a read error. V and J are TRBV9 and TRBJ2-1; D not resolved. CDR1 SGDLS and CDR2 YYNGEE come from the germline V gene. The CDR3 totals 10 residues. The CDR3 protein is CASGSDERFF. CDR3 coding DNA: TGTGCCAGCGGTTCGGATGAGCGGTTCTTC.

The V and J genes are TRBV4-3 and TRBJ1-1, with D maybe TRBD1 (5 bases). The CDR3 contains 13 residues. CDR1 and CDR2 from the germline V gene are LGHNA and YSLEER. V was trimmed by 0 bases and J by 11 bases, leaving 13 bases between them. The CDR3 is CASSQEGRGEAFF. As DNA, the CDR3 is TGCGCCAGCAGCCAAGAGGGAAGGGGTGAGGCTTTCTTT.

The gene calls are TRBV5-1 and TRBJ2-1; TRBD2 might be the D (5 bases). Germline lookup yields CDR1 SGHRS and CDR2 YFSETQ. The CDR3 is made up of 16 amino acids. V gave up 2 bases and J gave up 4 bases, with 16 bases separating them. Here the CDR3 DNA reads TGCGCCAGCAGCTTCTACGGTGCGGGTGGATACAATGAGCAGTTCTTC. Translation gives CASSFYGAGGYNEQFF.